The clone carrying this T cell receptor (beta chain) has ten or more counts. This entry belongs to a study of T-cell reconstitution after alpha-beta-depleted transplantation in children. The ends were cut back, 1 base at V and 4 bases at J, with 23 bases in the middle. CDR3 length: 18 amino acids. The germline gives CDR1 SQVTM, CDR2 ANQGSEA. Library preparation (for TCRbeta) was performed with unique molecular identifiers. One entry per CDR3 protein results from TCRdb running MiXCR on the PCR reads. The data contain fewer than 120,000 distinct CDR3 sequences, around a tenth of them singletons. Material: PBMCs from the stem cell graft donor, obtained from the stem cell graft. The genes are TRBV29-1 and TRBJ2-1; D possibly corresponds to TRBD2 (6 bases). The sequence came from a human donor who donated a stem cell graft to a child with acute lymphoblastic leukemia. This CDR3 is CSVEALVERVSGYNEQFF. The DNA for the CDR3 is TGCAGCGTTGAAGCCCTCGTGGAGCGGGTCTCTGGGTACAATGAGCAGTTCTTC.